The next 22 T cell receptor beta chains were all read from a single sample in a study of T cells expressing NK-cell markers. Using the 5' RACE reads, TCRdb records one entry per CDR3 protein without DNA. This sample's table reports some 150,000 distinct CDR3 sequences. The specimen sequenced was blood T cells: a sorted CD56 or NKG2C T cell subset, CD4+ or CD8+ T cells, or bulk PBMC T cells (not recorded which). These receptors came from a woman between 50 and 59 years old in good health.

The CDR3 is CASSPRQGGSYNEQFF. V and J are TRBV11-1 and TRBJ2-1; TCRdb reports TRBD1, a call that lacks DNA to check it against. CDR1 SGHAT and CDR2 FQDESV come from the germline V gene (reference sequence). This CDR3 is 16 amino acids long.

The CDR3 sequence: CASSPLYRGGIPGELFF. The rearrangement uses TRBV27 and TRBJ2-2; TCRdb selects TRBD1, and the lack of DNA leaves this call unchecked. Germline CDR1 and CDR2: MNHEY and SMNVEV (reference sequence). This CDR3 is built from 17 residues.

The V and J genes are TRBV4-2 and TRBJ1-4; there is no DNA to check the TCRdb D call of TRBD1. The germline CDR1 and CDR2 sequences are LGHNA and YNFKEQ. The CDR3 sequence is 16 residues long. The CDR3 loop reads CASSQEKGQGYEKLFF.

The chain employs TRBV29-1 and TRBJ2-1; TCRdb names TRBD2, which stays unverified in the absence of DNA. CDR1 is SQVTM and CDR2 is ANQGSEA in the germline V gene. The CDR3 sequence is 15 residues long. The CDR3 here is CSAEGGTSVYNEQFF.

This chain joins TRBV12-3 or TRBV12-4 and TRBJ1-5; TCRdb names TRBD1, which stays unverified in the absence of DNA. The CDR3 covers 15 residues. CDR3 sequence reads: CASSPGGLSNQPQHF.

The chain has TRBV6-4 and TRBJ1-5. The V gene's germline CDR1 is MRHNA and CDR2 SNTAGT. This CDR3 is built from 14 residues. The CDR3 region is CASSDGESNQPQHF.

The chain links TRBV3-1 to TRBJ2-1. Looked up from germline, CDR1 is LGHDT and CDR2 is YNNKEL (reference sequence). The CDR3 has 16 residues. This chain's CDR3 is CASSQVGGRSYNEQFF.

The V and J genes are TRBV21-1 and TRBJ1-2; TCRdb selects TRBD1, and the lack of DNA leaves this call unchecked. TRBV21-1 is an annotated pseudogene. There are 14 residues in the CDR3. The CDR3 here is CASSNKTGRYGYTF.

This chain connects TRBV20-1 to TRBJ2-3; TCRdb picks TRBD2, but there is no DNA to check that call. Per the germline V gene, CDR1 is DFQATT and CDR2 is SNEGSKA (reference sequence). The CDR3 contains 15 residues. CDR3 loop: CSARDQAGAPDTQYF.

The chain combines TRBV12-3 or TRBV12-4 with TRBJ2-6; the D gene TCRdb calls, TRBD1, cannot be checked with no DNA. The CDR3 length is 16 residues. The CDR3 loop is CASRRSTGTGANVLTF.

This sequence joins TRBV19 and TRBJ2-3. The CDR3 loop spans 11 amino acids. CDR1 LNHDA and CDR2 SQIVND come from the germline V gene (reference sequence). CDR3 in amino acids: CASRTANTQYF.

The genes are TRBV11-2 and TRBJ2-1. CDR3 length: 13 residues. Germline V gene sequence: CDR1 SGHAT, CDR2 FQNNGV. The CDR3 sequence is CASSFLRVDEQFF.

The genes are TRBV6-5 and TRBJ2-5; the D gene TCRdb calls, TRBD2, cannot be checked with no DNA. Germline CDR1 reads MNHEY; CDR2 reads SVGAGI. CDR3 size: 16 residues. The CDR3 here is CASSSGTSGRGETQYF.

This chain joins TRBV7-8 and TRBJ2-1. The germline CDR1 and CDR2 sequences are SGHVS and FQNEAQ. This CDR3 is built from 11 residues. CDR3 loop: CASSFSPEQFF.

The CDR3 protein is CASSPSLAGSYNEQFF. The chain combines TRBV4-1 with TRBJ2-1; absent DNA, TCRdb's TRBD2 call cannot be checked. Germline CDR1 MGHRA, CDR2 YSYEKL. This CDR3 contains 16 residues.

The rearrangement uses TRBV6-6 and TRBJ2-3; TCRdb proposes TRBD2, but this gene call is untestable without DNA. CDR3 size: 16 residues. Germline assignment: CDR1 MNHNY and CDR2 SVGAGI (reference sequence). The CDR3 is CASSPQREVSTDTQYF.

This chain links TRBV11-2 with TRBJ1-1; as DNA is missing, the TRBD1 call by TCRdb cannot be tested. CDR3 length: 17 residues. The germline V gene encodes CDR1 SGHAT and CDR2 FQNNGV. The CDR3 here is CASSPRDSVIRGTEAFF.

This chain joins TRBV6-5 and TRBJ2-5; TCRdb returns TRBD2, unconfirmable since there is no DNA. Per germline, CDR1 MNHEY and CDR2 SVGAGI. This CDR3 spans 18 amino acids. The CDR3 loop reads CASTPGFASGTREETQYF.

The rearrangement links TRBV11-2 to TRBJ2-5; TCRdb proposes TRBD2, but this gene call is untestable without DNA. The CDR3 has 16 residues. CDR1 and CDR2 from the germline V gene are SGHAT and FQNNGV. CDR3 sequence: CASSTTSGSERGTQYF.

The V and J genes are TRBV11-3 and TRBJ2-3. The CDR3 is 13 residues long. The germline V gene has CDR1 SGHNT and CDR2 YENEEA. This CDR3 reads CASSATWGDTQYF.

This CDR3 reads CASSGPEYTGELFF. The chain has TRBV7-6 and TRBJ2-2. Germline CDR1 SGHVS, CDR2 FNYEAQ. CDR3 length: 14 residues. Using reference TRBV7-6 and TRBJ2-2 for the parts outside the CDR3, the full variable domain is GAGVSQSPRYKVTKRGQDVALRCDPISGHVSLYWYRQALGQGPEFLTYFNYEAQQDKSGLPNDRFSAERPEGSISTLTIQRTEQRDSAMYRCASSGPEYTGELFFGEGSRLTVL.

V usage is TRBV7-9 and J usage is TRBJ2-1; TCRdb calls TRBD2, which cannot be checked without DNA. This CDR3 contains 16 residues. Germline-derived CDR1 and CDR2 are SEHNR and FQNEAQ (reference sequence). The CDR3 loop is CASSSGLAENYNEQFF.